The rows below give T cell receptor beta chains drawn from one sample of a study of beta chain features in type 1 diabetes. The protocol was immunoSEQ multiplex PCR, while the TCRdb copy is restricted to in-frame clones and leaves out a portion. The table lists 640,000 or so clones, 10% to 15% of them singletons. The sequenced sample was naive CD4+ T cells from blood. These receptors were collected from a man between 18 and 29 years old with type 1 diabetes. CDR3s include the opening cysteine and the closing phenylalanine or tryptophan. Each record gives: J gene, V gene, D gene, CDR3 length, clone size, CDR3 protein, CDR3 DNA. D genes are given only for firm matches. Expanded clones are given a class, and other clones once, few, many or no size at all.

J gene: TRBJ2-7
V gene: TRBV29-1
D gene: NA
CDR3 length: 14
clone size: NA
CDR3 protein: CSVLPLGGSYEQYF
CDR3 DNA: TGCAGCGTTCTCCCTCTCGGAGGCTCCTACGAGCAGTACTTC

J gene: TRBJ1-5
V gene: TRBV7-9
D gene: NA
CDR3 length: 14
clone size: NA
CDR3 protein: CASSLNISNQPQHF
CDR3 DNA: TGTGCCAGCAGCTTAAACATTAGCAATCAGCCCCAGCATTTT

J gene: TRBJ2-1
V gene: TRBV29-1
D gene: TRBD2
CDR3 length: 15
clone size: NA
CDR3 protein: CSVEVGPSGGAEQFF
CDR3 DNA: TGCAGCGTTGAAGTTGGACCTAGCGGGGGGGCTGAGCAGTTCTTC

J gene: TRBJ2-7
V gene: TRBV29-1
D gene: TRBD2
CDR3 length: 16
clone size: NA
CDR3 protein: CSVHGLAGARTYEQYF
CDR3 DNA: TGCAGCGTCCACGGACTAGCGGGGGCACGTACCTACGAGCAGTACTTC

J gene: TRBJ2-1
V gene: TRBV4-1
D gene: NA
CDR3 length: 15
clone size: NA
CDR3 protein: CASSQQGGSYNEQFF
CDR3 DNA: TGCGCCAGCAGCCAGCAGGGGGGCTCCTACAATGAGCAGTTCTTC

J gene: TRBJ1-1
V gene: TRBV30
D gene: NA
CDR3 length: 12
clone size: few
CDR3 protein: CAWAGMNTEAFF
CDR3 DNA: TGTGCCTGGGCAGGGATGAACACTGAAGCTTTCTTT

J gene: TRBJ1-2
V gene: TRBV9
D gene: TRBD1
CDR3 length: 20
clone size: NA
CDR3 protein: CASSRKDRGRTQKANYGYTF
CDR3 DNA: TGTGCCAGCAGCAGGAAGGACAGGGGGCGCACCCAGAAGGCTAACTATGGCTACACCTTC

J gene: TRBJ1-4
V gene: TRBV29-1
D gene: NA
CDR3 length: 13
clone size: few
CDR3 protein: CSGWHPRGEKLFF
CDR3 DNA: TGCAGCGGGTGGCACCCAAGAGGGGAAAAACTGTTTTTT

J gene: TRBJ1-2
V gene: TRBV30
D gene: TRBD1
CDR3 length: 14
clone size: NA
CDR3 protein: CAWSTGAGDYGYTF
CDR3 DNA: TGTGCCTGGAGTACAGGGGCAGGGGACTATGGCTACACCTTC

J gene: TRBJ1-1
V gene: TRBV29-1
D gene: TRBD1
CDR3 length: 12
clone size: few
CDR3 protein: CSVSSGTAEAFF
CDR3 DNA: TGCAGCGTGTCAAGCGGGACAGCCGAAGCTTTCTTT

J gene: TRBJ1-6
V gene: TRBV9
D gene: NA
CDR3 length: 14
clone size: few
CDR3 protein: CASSVGGRNSPLHF
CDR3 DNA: TGTGCCAGCAGCGTAGGGGGTCGGAATTCACCCCTCCACTTT

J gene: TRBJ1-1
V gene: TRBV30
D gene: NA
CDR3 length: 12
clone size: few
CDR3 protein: CAWSVRGAEAFF
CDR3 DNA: TGTGCCTGGAGTGTACGCGGGGCTGAAGCTTTCTTT

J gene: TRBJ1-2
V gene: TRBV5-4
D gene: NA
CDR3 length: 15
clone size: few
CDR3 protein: CASSLPGRSDYGYTF
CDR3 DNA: TGTGCCAGCAGCCTCCCTGGGCGGAGTGACTATGGCTACACCTTC

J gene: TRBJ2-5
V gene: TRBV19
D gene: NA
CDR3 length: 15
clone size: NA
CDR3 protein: CASSIGTSNGETQYF
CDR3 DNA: TGTGCCAGTAGTATAGGGACTTCCAACGGGGAGACCCAGTACTTC

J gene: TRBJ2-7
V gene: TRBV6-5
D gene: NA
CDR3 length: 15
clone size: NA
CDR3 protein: CASSYSYKSSYEQYF
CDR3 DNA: TGTGCCAGCAGTTACTCGTACAAGAGCTCCTACGAGCAGTACTTC

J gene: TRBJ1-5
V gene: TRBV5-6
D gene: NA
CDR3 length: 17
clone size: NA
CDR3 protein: CASSLEGGELSNQPQHF
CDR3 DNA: TGTGCCAGCAGCCTAGAGGGCGGGGAACTTAGCAATCAGCCCCAGCATTTT

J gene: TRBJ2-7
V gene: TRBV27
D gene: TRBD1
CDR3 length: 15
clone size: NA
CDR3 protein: CASSPRTGLGYEQYF
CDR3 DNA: TGTGCCAGCAGTCCCCGGACAGGGTTAGGCTACGAGCAGTACTTC

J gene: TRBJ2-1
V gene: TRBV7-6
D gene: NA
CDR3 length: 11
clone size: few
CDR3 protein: CASRGYNEQFF
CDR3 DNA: TGTGCCAGCAGAGGGTACAATGAGCAGTTCTTC

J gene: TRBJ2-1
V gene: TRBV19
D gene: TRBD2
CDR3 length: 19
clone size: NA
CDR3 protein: CASSPTSGGDPAGGNEQFF
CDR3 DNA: TGTGCCAGTAGCCCCACTAGCGGGGGAGACCCTGCCGGAGGAAATGAGCAGTTCTTC

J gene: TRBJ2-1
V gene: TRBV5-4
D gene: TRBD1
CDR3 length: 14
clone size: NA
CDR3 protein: CASSLAGTGGEQFF
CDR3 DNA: TGTGCCAGCAGCTTGGCCGGGACAGGGGGCGAGCAGTTCTTC

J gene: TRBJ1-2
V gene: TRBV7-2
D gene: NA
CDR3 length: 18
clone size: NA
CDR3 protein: CASSLAGWRDPANYGYTF
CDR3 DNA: TGTGCCAGCAGCTTAGCGGGATGGCGGGACCCAGCTAACTATGGCTACACCTTC

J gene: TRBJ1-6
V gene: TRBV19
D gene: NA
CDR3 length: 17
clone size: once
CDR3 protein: CASTSGITSSYNSPLHF
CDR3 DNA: TGTGCCAGTACTTCCGGGATTACGAGCTCCTATAATTCACCCCTCCACTTT

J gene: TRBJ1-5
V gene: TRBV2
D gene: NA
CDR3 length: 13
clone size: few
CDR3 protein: CASMASLNQPQHF
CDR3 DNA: TGTGCCAGCATGGCTTCACTCAATCAGCCCCAGCATTTT

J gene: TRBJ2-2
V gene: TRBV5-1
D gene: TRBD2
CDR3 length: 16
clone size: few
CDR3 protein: CASSSGLAGYTGELFF
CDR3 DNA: TGCGCCAGCAGCTCCGGACTAGCGGGTTACACCGGGGAGCTGTTTTTT